Sequencing of this T cell receptor (beta chain) was carried out in a study of T cells in Graves' hyperthyroidism and ophthalmopathy. Study context: Before any treatment, at initial diagnosis, peripheral blood was collected.

This clonotype appeared many times. Its antigen is not known. The CDR3 has 15 residues. With V trimmed by 0 bases and J by 9 bases, 5 bases remained unmatched. Germline assignment: CDR1 SGHDN and CDR2 FVKESK. RNA transcripts yielded amplified TCR beta CDR3 regions. Primed by the HTBI set, a first-round RT-PCR was run on the TCR CDR3. TCRdb itself ran the multiplex PCR reads through MiXCR, one entry per CDR3 protein. The sample lists hundreds of thousands of distinct CDR3 sequences, about 14% occurring once. Study-wide points: Ophthalmopathy was identified by the model a median about seven months ahead of onset.

The sequence came from a woman aged 45-65 years with Graves' ophthalmopathy. The genes are TRBV14 and TRBJ2-1, with TRBD1 matching over 10 bases. Sequencing used blood. In DNA form, the CDR3 reads TGTGCCAGCAGCCAAGATCTGGACAGGGGGGCTGAGCAGTTCTTC. This encodes CASSQDLDRGAEQFF. The full variable domain, rest sourced from reference TRBV14 and TRBJ2-1, is EAGVTQFPSHSVIEKGQTVTLRCDPISGHDNLYWYRRVMGKEIKFLLHFVKESKQDESGMPNNRFLAERTGGTYSTLKVQPAELEDSGVYFCASSQDLDRGAEQFFGPGTRLTVL.